This T cell receptor (beta chain) was captured in a study of blood T cell repertoires in COVID-19. Sequencing used immunoSEQ multiplex PCR; TCRdb keeps in-frame clones, though not all of them. Of 30,000 to 40,000 clones listed, 80% are singletons. Germline CDR1 PRHDT, CDR2 FYEKMQ (reference sequence). Trimming left V 5 bases short and J 5 bases short, with 21 bases between. There are 16 residues in the CDR3. This chain joins TRBV13 and TRBJ1-2; TRBD1 might be the D (6 bases). The sequenced material came from peripheral blood. The receptor comes from an elderly man with active or convalescent COVID-19. CDR3 nucleotides: TGTGCCAGCAGCACGTGGACAGACGCAATGGGTTATGGCTACACCTTC. This sequence encodes CASSTWTDAMGYGYTF.